This TCR beta chain was captured by sequencing in a study of cytomegalovirus exposure and HLA in healthy donors. The primer mix had 60 Vbeta and 13 Jbeta primers. Method: immunoSEQ multiplex PCR; TCRdb's copy keeps in-frame clones and lacks some. The repertoire has about 190,000 clones, approximately 86% of them found once; the top ten carry under 1.2%. The V gene's germline CDR1 is SGHAT and CDR2 FQNNGV. The CDR3 consists of 13 residues. V was shortened by 5 bases and J by 7 bases, with 14 bases between the two germline ends. This TCR was recovered from a boy younger than 10 in good health and CMV-seronegative. The chain couples TRBV11-2 to TRBJ1-1; D gene uncertain. The sample was PBMCs. The CDR3 loop is CASSHPSQIEAFF. The DNA of the CDR3 is TGTGCCAGCAGCCATCCCTCACAGATTGAAGCTTTCTTT.